This TCR beta chain was profiled in a study of CD8+CD57+ T cells in acquired aplastic anemia. Notes on the study in general: The CD8+ Simpson's diversity of patients and controls was not significantly different. Patients and controls shared fewer than 30 CD8+ CDR3 sequences.

In patients chosen for sequencing, flow cytometry had shown CD8+CD57+ cell expansion. Patient blood was sampled before any therapy had been received. Trimming removed 0 bases from V and 2 bases from J, with 11 bases in between. The CDR3 is 15 amino acids. Germline CDR1 reads DFQATT; CDR2 reads SNEGSKA (reference sequence). It was genomic DNA that served as the template for profiling TCR beta VDJ and CDR3. TCRdb fed the reads into MiXCR, producing one record per CDR3 protein. The sample includes 200,000 to 250,000 distinct CDR3 sequences, more than 40% of them seen just once. This clonotype was counted ten times or more. Its matching antigen is unknown.

This clonotype was sampled from a human donor with aplastic anemia. The rearrangement joins TRBV20-1 to TRBJ1-5, with a possible D match to TRBD1 (5 bases). Sequenced sample: sorted CD4+, CD8+, or CD8+CD57+ T cells (not recorded which) from PBMCs. The CDR3 sequence: CSARDRGFGNQPQHF. The CDR3, as DNA: TGCAGTGCTAGAGACCGGGGCTTCGGCAATCAGCCCCAGCATTTT.